Each of the 21 T cell receptor beta chains below was sequenced from the same sample in a study of T cells after posttransplantation cyclophosphamide. Sequenced by immunoSEQ multiplex PCR; TCRdb stores in-frame clones only, minus some. The data show tens of thousands of clones, with around 91% seen just once and about 2% held by the top ten. Methotrexate plus calcineurin inhibitor accompanied controls' myeloablative marrow transplants; sampling was 1 year later. This sample comprised PBMCs, obtained around 390 days after allogeneic stem cell transplant with calcineurin inhibitor and methotrexate. These receptors were obtained from a female patient aged 30 to 40 who received an allogeneic stem cell transplant from an unrelated donor, was CMV-positive, and had acute and chronic GVHD. Some T cells may have come from the graft donor.

The chain joins TRBV18 to TRBJ2-5; tentative D call: TRBD1 (6 bases). The V and J ends lost 2 bases and 2 bases respectively, with 12 bases between them. Germline assignment: CDR1 KGHSH and CDR2 LQKENI. The CDR3 loop spans 15 amino acids. The CDR3 here is CASSPRQAYQETQYF. DNA of the CDR3: TGTGCCAGCTCACCAAGACAGGCCTATCAAGAGACCCAGTACTTC.

This chain joins TRBV19 and TRBJ1-5; TRBD1 matches at 8 bases. The V segment lost 2 bases and the J segment 6 bases; nucleotides outside the gene matches: 6. The CDR3 runs 15 residues. Germline V lookup: CDR1 LNHDA, CDR2 SQIVND (reference sequence). CDR3 coding DNA: TGTGCCAGTAGTATAATGGCAGGGGGCCCTCAGCCCCAGCATTTT. This gives the protein CASSIMAGGPQPQHF.

The chain combines TRBV7-2 with TRBJ1-1; TRBD1 matches at 7 bases. From germline, CDR1 is SGHTA and CDR2 FQGNSA. Germline trimming cut 5 bases from V and 6 bases from J; bases unmatched to any gene: 6. This CDR3 is built from 13 residues. The chain's CDR3 is CASSLRQGPEAFF. The CDR3 DNA reads as TGTGCCAGCAGCCTGCGACAGGGACCTGAAGCTTTCTTT.

V and J are TRBV2 and TRBJ1-5; 9 nucleotides align to TRBD1. CDR1 and CDR2 (germline): SNHLY, FYNNEI. With V trimmed by 8 bases and J by 4 bases, 12 bases remained unmatched. This CDR3 has 16 residues. CDR3 nucleotide sequence: TGTGCCAGCGGGGGACAGGGCTCCCAAGGGAATCAGCCCCAGCATTTT. It translates to CASGGQGSQGNQPQHF.

The chain recombines TRBV4-3 with TRBJ2-2; 7 positions match TRBD2. The trim removed 1 base at V and 8 bases at J, leaving 10 bases unmatched. Germline loops: CDR1 LGHNA, CDR2 YSLEER. There are 16 residues in the CDR3. The CDR3 protein is CASSQGVSGRSGELFF. The DNA for the CDR3 is TGCGCCAGCAGCCAAGGGGTTAGCGGGCGCAGTGGGGAGCTGTTTTTT.

The chain has TRBV9 and TRBJ2-3, with TRBD2 matching over 11 bases. The CDR3 loop spans 17 amino acids. Trimming removed 0 bases from V and 3 bases from J; junction bases left unmatched: 6. CDR1 and CDR2 from the germline V gene are SGDLS and YYNGEE. CDR3 protein: CASSVGGTSGSTDTQYF. The CDR3 DNA sequence: TGTGCCAGCAGCGTAGGTGGGACTAGCGGATCTACAGATACGCAGTATTTT.

V gene TRBV4-2 combines with J gene TRBJ1-3; 7 bases are a match to TRBD1. Germline V gives CDR1 LGHNA, CDR2 YNFKEQ. The CDR3 runs 16 residues. J gave up 2 bases and V 0 bases, and 4 bases lay outside the gene matches. The CDR3 DNA reads TGTGCCAGCAGCCAAGAGGGACAGCGCCCTGGAAACACCATATATTTT. As protein: CASSQEGQRPGNTIYF.

This chain connects TRBV6-6 to TRBJ1-6, with D possibly TRBD1 on 6 matching bases. Trimming pared 0 bases from V and 10 bases from J, leaving 13 bases between. From germline, CDR1 is MNHNY and CDR2 SVGAGI (reference sequence). The CDR3 is 15 amino acids. In DNA form, the CDR3 reads TGTGCCAGCAGTTACTCGATCGGACAGAGGTCACCCCTCCACTTT. Its translation: CASSYSIGQRSPLHF.

The chain combines TRBV19 with TRBJ1-2; D perhaps matches TRBD1 (5 bases). The CDR3 is made up of 11 amino acids. Germline CDR1 LNHDA, CDR2 SQIVND (reference sequence). V dropped 8 bases and J dropped 8 bases, with 12 bases sitting between them. The CDR3 sequence: CASDSGNGYTF. The CDR3 DNA sequence: TGTGCCAGTGATTCAGGGAACGGCTACACCTTC.

The chain uses TRBV7-2 and TRBJ2-5, with a possible D match to TRBD1 (6 bases). The ends were cut back, 2 bases at V and 2 bases at J, with 15 bases in the middle. The CDR3 has 16 residues. Germline V gene data show CDR1 as SGHTA and CDR2 as FQGNSA. In DNA, the CDR3 is TGTGCCAGCAGCTTACAGGCTTTCGGGACACAAGAGACCCAGTACTTC. Protein: CASSLQAFGTQETQYF.

The V and J genes are TRBV10-2 and TRBJ2-7; weak D call: TRBD1 (5 bases). The germline V gene has CDR1 WSHSY and CDR2 SAAADI. This CDR3 region has 18 residues. V dropped 0 bases and J dropped 2 bases, with 20 bases sitting between them. CDR3 bases: TGCGCCAGCAGTGAGTCTACCTTTGGGGCGATCCCGACCTACGAGCAGTACGTC. The encoded protein is CASSESTFGAIPTYEQYV.

The chain is built from TRBV2 and TRBJ1-2, with TRBD1 identical over 9 bases. The CDR3 loop spans 11 amino acids. The germline V gene has CDR1 SNHLY and CDR2 FYNNEI. After removal of 8 bases from V and 13 bases from J, the junction contained 8 bases not matched to a gene. The DNA of the CDR3 is TGTGCCAGCTACCGGGACAGGGTTCTCACCTTC. Its protein product is CASYRDRVLTF.

The chain has TRBV18 and TRBJ1-4; no clear D gene. V was cut by 3 bases and J by 5 bases, with 13 bases left in between. The CDR3 totals 15 residues. Germline V lookup: CDR1 KGHSH, CDR2 LQKENI. The CDR3 nucleotides are TGTGCCAGCTCACCTCCCAGTACCTCAAATGAAAAACTGTTTTTT. It encodes CASSPPSTSNEKLFF.

This clone was observed a single time. Other DNA sequences of this sample code for an identical CDR3. This rearrangement joins TRBV6-5 to TRBJ1-1; D perhaps matches TRBD1 (5 bases). Per the germline V gene, CDR1 is MNHEY and CDR2 is SVGAGI. The CDR3 runs 13 residues. Trimming took 6 bases from V and 1 from J, leaving 9 bases between them. The CDR3 protein is CASSPGQNTEAFF. CDR3 bases: TGTGCCAGCAGCCCCGGACAGAACACTGAAGCTTTCTTT.

This clone was observed a few times. The CDR3 reads CASSPQVQETQYF. The CDR3 nucleotides read TGTGCCAGCAGCCCGCAGGTTCAAGAGACCCAGTACTTC. The genes are TRBV6-1 and TRBJ2-5; D is undetermined. Trimming removed 6 bases from V and 2 bases from J, with 10 bases in between. Germline assignment: CDR1 MNHNS and CDR2 SASEGT. This CDR3 spans 13 amino acids.

The chain uses TRBV5-1 and TRBJ2-3, with no clear D. CDR1 SGHRS and CDR2 YFSETQ come from the germline V gene. The V end was cut by 1 base, the J end by 4 bases, with 7 bases between. CDR3 length equals 13 residues. CDR3 sequence (DNA): TGCGCCAGCAGCTTGATCCTAGCAGATACGCAGTATTTT. It yields the protein CASSLILADTQYF. Variable domain in full (rest from reference TRBV5-1 and TRBJ2-3): KAGVTQTPRYLIKTRGQQVTLSCSPISGHRSVSWYQQTPGQGLQFLFEYFSETQRNKGNFPGRFSGRQFSNSRSEMNVSTLELGDSALYLCASSLILADTQYFGPGTRLTVL.

The chain recombines TRBV9 with TRBJ2-7, with 7 bases fitting TRBD2. Germline-derived CDR1 and CDR2 are SGDLS and YYNGEE. The CDR3 is made up of 14 amino acids. J was trimmed by 3 bases and V by 4 bases; bases with no gene match: 7. The CDR3 bases are TGTGCCAGCAGCCCCTCGGGGGGAGACTACGAGCAGTACTTC. Translation gives CASSPSGGDYEQYF.

The chain joins TRBV6-5 to TRBJ2-5, with D uncertain. V was shortened by 2 bases and J by 4 bases, with 5 bases between the two germline ends. Germline CDR1 MNHEY, CDR2 SVGAGI. The CDR3 has 12 amino acids. CDR3 sequence (DNA): TGTGCCAGCAGTTACCCGGGAGAGACCCAGTACTTC. Protein: CASSYPGETQYF.

The gene calls are TRBV15 and TRBJ1-2; D remains ambiguous. Germline assignment: CDR1 LNHNV and CDR2 YYDKDF (reference sequence). The V end lost 0 bases, the J end lost 8 bases, and 16 bases lay between the germline ends. The CDR3 extends over 15 amino acids. The CDR3 region has the DNA TGTGCCACCAGCAGAGATAAGGACTTCCCGCCGGGCTACACCTTC. It specifies CATSRDKDFPPGYTF. The whole variable domain, filled in from reference TRBV15 and TRBJ1-2, reads DAMVIQNPRYQVTQFGKPVTLSCSQTLNHNVMYWYQQKSSQAPKLLFHYYDKDFNNEADTPDNFQSRRPNTSFCFLDIRSPGLGDTAMYLCATSRDKDFPPGYTFGSGTRLTVV.

The V call is TRBV19, the J call TRBJ2-3, with 11 bases fitting TRBD2. The CDR3 loop spans 15 amino acids. Germline lookup yields CDR1 LNHDA and CDR2 SQIVND (reference sequence). After removal of 5 bases from V and 2 bases from J, the junction contained 3 bases not matched to a gene. The CDR3 is CASSGGLADTDTQYF. The CDR3 DNA is TGTGCCAGTAGTGGGGGACTAGCGGACACAGATACGCAGTATTTT. Using reference TRBV19 and TRBJ2-3 for the parts outside the CDR3, the full variable domain is DGGITQSPKYLFRKEGQNVTLSCEQNLNHDAMYWYRQDPGQGLRLIYYSQIVNDFQKGDIAEGYSVSREKKESFPLTVTSAQKNPTAFYLCASSGGLADTDTQYFGPGTRLTVL.

V is TRBV7-8 and J is TRBJ2-2; 7 positions agree with TRBD2. This CDR3 contains 17 residues. Per germline, CDR1 SGHVS and CDR2 FQNEAQ. V was pared by 4 bases and J by 0 bases, with 8 bases of the junction left unmatched. The DNA for the CDR3 is TGTGCCAGCAGCTCAAAGCTGGGGACTACGAACACCGGGGAGCTGTTTTTT. Protein: CASSSKLGTTNTGELFF.